This T cell receptor beta chain stems from a study of shared clonotypes between healthy human individuals. In the study overall: Three plates each covered CD4 naive and memory; CD8 naive two, CD8 memory one. Study results and caveats: Generally, naive subsets (rather than memory subsets) showed larger estimated richness.

Looked up from germline, CDR1 is SQVTM and CDR2 is ANQGSEA. This CDR3 is 19 amino acids long. Deletions cut 6 bases from V and 2 bases from J, with 26 bases between. This clone has a single count. The target antigen is unknown. Authors' data handling: Junction-only sequences without quality scores came from ImmunoSEQ, so filtering differed. Profiled with immunoSEQ multiplex PCR; TCRdb holds only in-frame clones, not every one. V and J calls and clone size are those listed in that table; D and trimming were worked out from the DNA. The sample shows over a million clones, around 97% of them seen only once.

The sequence was obtained from a man under 40 in good health. Source material: naive CD4+ T cells sorted from blood. As to subset: CD45RA+ positively selected. This rearrangement joins TRBV29-1 to TRBJ2-6; D may be TRBD1 or TRBD2 (5 bases each). Here the CDR3 reads CSVLLIPRGPIPGANVLTF. CDR3 bases: TGCAGCGTCCTTCTCATCCCCCGGGGACCAATTCCTGGGGCCAACGTCCTGACTTTC.